This T cell receptor beta chain is drawn from a study of identical twins. Concerning this clonotype: The antigen is unknown.

Germline V CDR1 and CDR2: DFQATT, SNEGSKA (reference sequence). There are 14 residues in the CDR3. J gave up 4 bases and V 2 bases, and 3 bases lay outside the gene matches. TCRdb independently ran MiXCR on the 5' RACE reads; one entry per CDR3 protein. Of hundreds of thousands of distinct CDR3 sequences in the sample, roughly 20% were seen once. The study, taken as a whole, reports: Cord blood beta clonotypes that were abundant carried fewer insertions, and memory repertoires showed no such trend.

Donors were all healthy Caucasians. The same sample was also used in a study of T cells expressing NK-cell markers. Per that study: Expanded NKG2C+ T cell clones had unclear HCMV specificity.

V and J are TRBV20-1 and TRBJ1-5, with TRBD1 matching over 9 bases. The specimen was PBMCs. The clonotype originates from a woman between 18 and 30 years old in good health. CDR3 bases: TGCAGTGCTAGACGGACAGGGGAAAATCAGCCCCAGCATTTT. Translated: CSARRTGENQPQHF.